What follows are 24 T cell receptor beta chains derived from one specimen sequenced in a study of blood T cell repertoires in COVID-19. Here immunoSEQ multiplex PCR was the method, and the copy in TCRdb shows in-frame clones only, minus some. Altogether 85,000 to 130,000 clones are present, roughly 92% being singletons, with the ten largest covering around 5.7%. Sequenced input: peripheral blood. The source of these receptors is a man in his 70s with acute or convalescent COVID-19.

V usage is TRBV4-2 and J usage is TRBJ1-2, with TRBD1 identical over 7 bases. The CDR3 runs 15 residues. V lost 4 bases and J lost 7; bases outside the gene matches: 12. Germline lookup yields CDR1 LGHNA and CDR2 YNFKEQ. The CDR3 is CASSLDIDRASGYTF. CDR3 sequence (DNA): TGTGCCAGCAGCCTCGACATCGACAGGGCATCTGGCTACACCTTC.

Notes on this clone: Other DNA sequences in the same sample also yield this CDR3. J is TRBJ2-3 and V is TRBV5-1; D is uncertain. Germline assignment: CDR1 SGHRS and CDR2 YFSETQ. The CDR3 is made up of 11 amino acids. Trimming left V 3 bases short and J 6 bases short, with 5 bases between. The CDR3 region is CASSSGDTQYF. For the CDR3, the DNA is TGCGCCAGCAGCTCCGGGGATACGCAGTATTTT.

The rearrangement uses TRBV5-1 and TRBJ2-3; a possible D gene is TRBD1 (5 bases). The CDR3 length is 12 residues. Trimming left V 3 bases short and J 5 bases short, with 7 bases between. Germline V lookup: CDR1 SGHRS, CDR2 YFSETQ. Here the CDR3 reads CASSSQGDTQYF. The CDR3 DNA is TGCGCCAGCAGCTCCCAGGGAGATACGCAGTATTTT.

Concerning this clone: Other DNA sequences in the sample encode the same CDR3. The chain has TRBV6-4 and TRBJ1-1; 7 nucleotides line up with TRBD1. J gave up 1 base and V 6 bases, and 2 bases lay outside the gene matches. CDR1 is MRHNA and CDR2 is SNTAGT in the germline V gene. This CDR3 has 13 amino acids. The CDR3 coding sequence is TGTGCCAGCAGACGGACAGGGAACACTGAAGCTTTCTTT. Protein sequence: CASRRTGNTEAFF.

The J gene is TRBJ2-2, the V gene TRBV18; D remains unclear. V was shortened by 4 bases and J by 7 bases, with 19 bases between the two germline ends. The germline V gene has CDR1 KGHSH and CDR2 LQKENI. CDR3 length: 16 amino acids. CDR3 in DNA: TGTGCCAGCTCACTCACTACCCCGGCCGGCAACGGGGAGCTGTTTTTT. This gives the protein CASSLTTPAGNGELFF.

V gene TRBV7-3 combines with J gene TRBJ2-4; unclear D gene. The V and J ends lost 6 bases and 5 bases respectively, with 5 bases between them. The CDR3 runs to 11 residues. Germline CDR1 is SGHTA and CDR2 is FQGTGA. The CDR3 sequence is CASSLQNIQYF. The CDR3 DNA reads TGTGCCAGCAGTCTCCAAAACATTCAGTACTTC.

This rearrangement joins TRBV5-4 to TRBJ1-1; TRBD1 matches at 12 bases. Germline CDR1 and CDR2: SGHNT and YYREEE (reference sequence). V trimming: 5 bases; J trimming: 4 bases; junction bases outside the gene matches: 9. The CDR3 sequence is 16 residues long. CDR3 protein: CASRRGQGARGTEAFF. The CDR3 nucleotides are TGTGCCAGCAGACGGGGACAGGGGGCGCGAGGCACTGAAGCTTTCTTT. The variable domain in full, completed from reference TRBV5-4 and TRBJ1-1, reads ETGVTQSPTHLIKTRGQQVTLRCSSQSGHNTVSWYQQALGQGPQFIFQYYREEENGRGNFPPRFSGLQFPNYSSELNVNALELDDSALYLCASRRGQGARGTEAFFGQGTRLTVV.

This sequence joins TRBV2 and TRBJ2-2, with 10 positions matching TRBD1. This CDR3 spans 15 amino acids. From germline, CDR1 is SNHLY and CDR2 FYNNEI. Trimming cost V 7 bases and J 4 bases; bases outside gene matches: 6. The CDR3 protein is CASIRTGGGTGELFF. CDR3 DNA sequence: TGTGCCAGCATTCGGACAGGGGGGGGCACCGGGGAGCTGTTTTTT.

The V gene is TRBV3-1 (or the pseudogene TRBV3-2), the J gene TRBJ1-5; D might be TRBD1 (5 bases). Germline V gene data show CDR1 as LGHDT and CDR2 as YNNKEL (reference sequence). V was pared by 6 bases and J by 5 bases, with 11 bases between. The CDR3 runs to 13 residues. In DNA form, the CDR3 reads TGTGCCAGCAGTCCGGGGGTGGATCAGCCCCAGCATTTT. Its protein product is CASSPGVDQPQHF.

About this clone itself: Different DNA sequences within this sample yield the same CDR3. The chain is built from TRBV6-6 and TRBJ2-7, with D unresolved. The CDR3 sequence is 13 residues long. V shed 0 bases and J shed 4 bases, with 7 bases lying between them. Per the germline V gene, CDR1 is MNHNY and CDR2 is SVGAGI (reference sequence). CDR3 residues: CASSYSSPYEQYF. The CDR3 DNA reads TGTGCCAGCAGTTACTCTTCCCCGTACGAGCAGTACTTC.

V gene TRBV7-2 combines with J gene TRBJ2-2, with 9 bases fitting TRBD1. This CDR3 is 16 amino acids long. V shed 0 bases, J shed 11 bases, and the junction held 10 bases outside the gene matches. Germline V CDR1 and CDR2: SGHTA, FQGNSA. CDR3: CASSLALVGQGVELFF. The CDR3 DNA reads TGTGCCAGCAGCTTAGCTCTCGTGGGACAGGGAGTTGAGCTGTTTTTT.

The genes are TRBV10-2 and TRBJ2-7; TRBD1 agrees at 11 bases. J was trimmed by 4 bases and V by 5 bases; bases with no gene match: 4. From germline, CDR1 is WSHSY and CDR2 SAAADI. This CDR3 comprises 14 residues. The CDR3 DNA is TGCGCCAGCAGTTATGGGACAGGGGGTTACGAGCAGTACTTC. This codes for CASSYGTGGYEQYF.

The genes are TRBV27 and TRBJ2-2, with D unclear. Germline CDR1 MNHEY, CDR2 SMNVEV (reference sequence). This CDR3 is built from 15 residues. Trimming left V 3 bases short and J 1 base short, with 9 bases between. The CDR3 nucleotides are TGTGCCAGCAGTTTGGCTCAGTTGAACACCGGGGAGCTGTTTTTT. It codes for CASSLAQLNTGELFF.

In its sample, this clone was seen once. The V gene is TRBV29-1, the J gene TRBJ2-7, with TRBD2 matching 8 bases. J was trimmed by 2 bases and V by 7 bases; bases with no gene match: 7. In germline, CDR1 is SQVTM, CDR2 ANQGSEA. The CDR3 extends over 13 amino acids. The CDR3 loop reads CSARAGRAYEQYF. The CDR3 region has the DNA TGCAGCGCCCGAGCCGGGAGGGCCTACGAGCAGTACTTC.

This clone came up a few times. The chain employs TRBV11-1 and TRBJ1-4; 7 bases are shared with TRBD1. Germline V gene sequence: CDR1 SGHAT, CDR2 FQDESV (reference sequence). V trimming: 5 bases; J trimming: 8 bases; junction bases outside the gene matches: 2. The CDR3 is made up of 12 amino acids. The CDR3, as DNA: TGTGCCAGCAGCAGACAGGGAGAAAAACTGTTTTTT. Translated: CASSRQGEKLFF.

The DNA for the CDR3 is TGCGCCAGCAGCCAAGGGCCCCCTCCAAGGGAGAATGAGCAGTTCTTC. Translated, it gives CASSQGPPPRENEQFF. The chain links TRBV4-1 to TRBJ2-1; D might be TRBD2 (5 bases). The CDR3 totals 16 residues. The V and J ends lost 1 base and 7 bases respectively, with 17 bases between them. Germline CDR1 MGHRA, CDR2 YSYEKL.

The count of this clone is one. The chain has TRBV10-3 and TRBJ2-5; 11 bases agree with TRBD2. This CDR3 spans 19 amino acids. V trimming: 0 bases; J trimming: 5 bases; junction bases outside the gene matches: 14. Germline CDR1 and CDR2: ENHRY and SYGVKD. The CDR3 DNA reads as TGTGCCATCAGTGAGTCGATTCTGAATAGCGGGAGGGCCGGGGAGACCCAGTACTTC. This codes for CAISESILNSGRAGETQYF.

This clone was counted once. J is TRBJ2-7 and V is TRBV5-1; TRBD2 agrees at 10 bases. CDR3 size: 14 residues. Germline V gives CDR1 SGHRS, CDR2 YFSETQ. Trimming took 2 bases from V and 7 from J; bases not matched to a gene: 6. CDR3 protein: CASSFSSGGVEQYF. CDR3 sequence (DNA): TGCGCCAGCAGCTTTTCCAGCGGGGGGGTTGAGCAGTACTTC.

The count of this clone is one. The V and J genes are TRBV2 and TRBJ2-7, with 9 bases lining up with TRBD2. Germline V gene lookup returns CDR1 SNHLY and CDR2 FYNNEI. The CDR3 loop spans 14 amino acids. Trimming at V came to 6 bases and at J to 2 bases, leaving 5 bases not matched to a gene. CDR3 bases: TGTGCCAGCAGGGCTAGCGGGGCAGCCTACGAGCAGTACTTC. It yields the protein CASRASGAAYEQYF.

The genes are TRBV5-4 and TRBJ2-7; 7 positions match TRBD1. This CDR3 is 12 amino acids long. Germline CDR1 reads SGHNT; CDR2 reads YYREEE (reference sequence). V lost 5 bases and J lost 6; bases outside the gene matches: 5. The CDR3 spells CASRGTGAEQYF. CDR3 DNA sequence: TGTGCCAGCAGGGGAACAGGGGCCGAGCAGTACTTC.

V gene TRBV9 combines with J gene TRBJ2-7; 11 bases map to TRBD2. The CDR3 extends over 16 amino acids. CDR1 and CDR2 (germline): SGDLS, YYNGEE. Losses at the gene ends were 3 bases for V and 3 bases for J; bases not matched to a gene: 8. CDR3 loop: CASSAWGTSGLYEQYF. The CDR3 bases are TGTGCCAGCAGCGCCTGGGGGACTAGCGGCCTCTACGAGCAGTACTTC. The complete variable domain, with remaining parts taken from reference TRBV9 and TRBJ2-7, reads DSGVTQTPKHLITATGQRVTLRCSPRSGDLSVYWYQQSLDQGLQFLIQYYNGEERAKGNILERFSAQQFPDLHSELNLSSLELGDSALYFCASSAWGTSGLYEQYFGPGTRLTVT.

The chain joins TRBV28 to TRBJ2-7; a weak D match, TRBD2 (6 bases). In germline, CDR1 is MDHEN, CDR2 SYDVKM. Between the trimmed V and J ends, which lost 5 bases and 2 bases, there was a span of 16 bases. This CDR3 region has 15 residues. The CDR3 protein is CASSPSSAETYEQYF. CDR3 in DNA: TGTGCCAGCAGTCCATCTAGCGCCGAAACCTACGAGCAGTACTTC. The full variable domain, with the rest looked up from reference TRBV28 and TRBJ2-7, is DVKVTQSSRYLVKRTGEKVFLECVQDMDHENMFWYRQDPGLGLRLIYFSYDVKMKEKGDIPEGYSVSREKKERFSLILESASTNQTSMYLCASSPSSAETYEQYFGPGTRLTVT.

The chain carries TRBV28 and TRBJ2-7; no definite D call. The ends were cut back, 7 bases at V and 0 bases at J, with 13 bases in the middle. Germline CDR1 reads MDHEN; CDR2 reads SYDVKM. CDR3 length: 14 amino acids. Here the CDR3 DNA reads TGTGCCAGCACCCCTTCGAAGAGCTCCTACGAGCAGTACTTC. Translating gives CASTPSKSSYEQYF. Looking up the rest from reference TRBV28 and TRBJ2-7 gives the full variable domain: DVKVTQSSRYLVKRTGEKVFLECVQDMDHENMFWYRQDPGLGLRLIYFSYDVKMKEKGDIPEGYSVSREKKERFSLILESASTNQTSMYLCASTPSKSSYEQYFGPGTRLTVT.

This chain links TRBV28 with TRBJ2-3; D gene unclear. This CDR3 comprises 13 residues. Germline V gene data show CDR1 as MDHEN and CDR2 as SYDVKM. V was shortened by 7 bases and J by 2 bases, with 10 bases between the two germline ends. CDR3: CASTTELTDTQYF. In DNA, the CDR3 is TGTGCCAGCACTACAGAACTCACAGATACGCAGTATTTT.